Listed below are T cell receptor beta chains from one sample, sequenced in a study of blood T cell repertoires in COVID-19. Using immunoSEQ multiplex PCR, the repertoire was profiled, and TCRdb retains in-frame clones only, with some absent. The sample lists approximately 410,000 clones, about nine tenths occurring once. The specimen sequenced was peripheral blood. The receptors here all came from a woman in her twenties or thirties with active or convalescent COVID-19. Each CDR3 is given with its conserved first and last residue. The order of the fields is D gene, V gene, J gene, clone size, CDR3 protein, CDR3 DNA. D genes are given only for firm matches. Only part of the rows carry a size: once, few, many, or a class if the clone is expanded.

d_call: .
v_call: TRBV28
j_call: TRBJ1-5
clone_size: .
cdr3_aa: CASSFLRDLAQPQHF
cdr3_nt: TGTGCCAGCAGTTTCTTACGGGATTTGGCTCAGCCCCAGCATTTT

d_call: TRBD2
v_call: TRBV4-2
j_call: TRBJ2-7
clone_size: .
cdr3_aa: CASSQSFRDYKSSSYEQYF
cdr3_nt: TGTGCCAGCAGCCAGAGCTTCCGGGACTACAAATCTAGCTCCTACGAGCAGTACTTC

d_call: .
v_call: TRBV25-1
j_call: TRBJ2-7
clone_size: .
cdr3_aa: CASSEYEQTYEQYF
cdr3_nt: TGTGCCAGCAGTGAATATGAACAGACCTACGAGCAGTACTTC

d_call: .
v_call: TRBV2
j_call: TRBJ1-6
clone_size: few
cdr3_aa: CASSGPGNSPLHF
cdr3_nt: TGTGCCAGCAGTGGGCCGGGAAATTCACCCCTCCACTTT

d_call: TRBD1
v_call: TRBV20-1
j_call: TRBJ2-1
clone_size: .
cdr3_aa: CSASGRDRGQYNEQFF
cdr3_nt: TGCAGTGCCAGTGGGAGGGACAGGGGACAGTACAATGAGCAGTTCTTC

d_call: .
v_call: TRBV12-3/TRBV12-4
j_call: TRBJ1-2
clone_size: .
cdr3_aa: CASSAKRGYGYTF
cdr3_nt: TGTGCCAGCAGCGCCAAGAGAGGCTATGGCTACACCTTC

d_call: TRBD2
v_call: TRBV11-2
j_call: TRBJ2-3
clone_size: once
cdr3_aa: CASSLGLDYTDTQYF
cdr3_nt: TGTGCCAGCAGCCTGGGACTAGACTACACAGATACGCAGTATTTT

d_call: TRBD2
v_call: TRBV3-1/TRBV3-2
j_call: TRBJ2-1
clone_size: .
cdr3_aa: CASSQGTSGASSYNEQFF
cdr3_nt: TGTGCCAGCAGCCAAGGGACTAGCGGGGCGAGCTCCTACAATGAGCAGTTCTTC

d_call: TRBD2
v_call: TRBV13
j_call: TRBJ2-3
clone_size: .
cdr3_aa: CASSPGLAGPGSTDTQYF
cdr3_nt: TGTGCCAGCAGCCCGGGACTAGCGGGGCCCGGGAGCACAGATACGCAGTATTTT

d_call: TRBD1
v_call: TRBV5-1
j_call: TRBJ1-2
clone_size: .
cdr3_aa: CASSLTPQGNSPRPYGYTF
cdr3_nt: TGCGCCAGCAGCCTAACTCCACAGGGGAACTCCCCAAGACCCTATGGCTACACCTTC

d_call: TRBD1
v_call: TRBV19
j_call: TRBJ1-5
clone_size: .
cdr3_aa: CATQASWDRSSNQPQHF
cdr3_nt: TGTGCCACCCAGGCATCATGGGACAGGAGTAGCAATCAGCCCCAGCATTTT

d_call: TRBD1
v_call: TRBV27
j_call: TRBJ1-5
clone_size: .
cdr3_aa: CASSLSGTGTQPQHF
cdr3_nt: TGTGCCAGCAGTTTATCCGGGACAGGGACTCAGCCCCAGCATTTT

d_call: TRBD1
v_call: TRBV4-1
j_call: TRBJ1-1
clone_size: .
cdr3_aa: CASRRGQGSGEAFF
cdr3_nt: TGCGCCAGCAGACGGGGACAGGGCTCGGGGGAAGCTTTCTTT

d_call: TRBD2
v_call: TRBV29-1
j_call: TRBJ2-3
clone_size: .
cdr3_aa: CSEGTSGDTQYF
cdr3_nt: TGCAGCGAAGGGACTAGCGGAGATACGCAGTATTTT

d_call: TRBD2
v_call: TRBV4-1
j_call: TRBJ2-1
clone_size: .
cdr3_aa: CASSQVLAGAANEQFF
cdr3_nt: TGCGCCAGCAGCCAGGTACTAGCGGGGGCCGCCAATGAGCAGTTCTTC

d_call: .
v_call: TRBV25-1
j_call: TRBJ2-5
clone_size: .
cdr3_aa: CASSQYRDGETQYF
cdr3_nt: TGTGCCAGCAGCCAATACAGGGATGGGGAGACCCAGTACTTC

d_call: TRBD1
v_call: TRBV5-6
j_call: TRBJ2-7
clone_size: .
cdr3_aa: CASSFGQGTYEQYF
cdr3_nt: TGTGCCAGCAGCTTCGGACAGGGGACCTACGAGCAGTACTTC

d_call: .
v_call: TRBV3-1/TRBV3-2
j_call: TRBJ2-1
clone_size: .
cdr3_aa: CASSQAASYNEQFF
cdr3_nt: TGTGCCAGCAGCCAGGCGGCCTCATACAATGAGCAGTTCTTC

d_call: .
v_call: TRBV10-1
j_call: TRBJ2-3
clone_size: .
cdr3_aa: CASSESGGGTDTQYF
cdr3_nt: TGCGCCAGCAGTGAGTCAGGGGGAGGGACAGATACGCAGTATTTT

d_call: .
v_call: TRBV3-1/TRBV3-2
j_call: TRBJ1-1
clone_size: .
cdr3_aa: CASSQVSGRTEAFF
cdr3_nt: TGTGCCAGCAGCCAAGTTTCAGGGCGAACTGAAGCTTTCTTT

d_call: TRBD1
v_call: TRBV19
j_call: TRBJ1-4
clone_size: .
cdr3_aa: CASSTIGQGNEKLFF
cdr3_nt: TGTGCCAGTAGTACTATCGGACAGGGTAATGAAAAACTGTTTTTT

d_call: TRBD1
v_call: TRBV6-5
j_call: TRBJ2-7
clone_size: .
cdr3_aa: CASSYSGQRYYEQYF
cdr3_nt: TGTGCCAGCAGTTACTCGGGACAGAGATACTACGAGCAGTACTTC

d_call: TRBD2
v_call: TRBV30
j_call: TRBJ2-1
clone_size: .
cdr3_aa: CAWSVWLAGYNEQFF
cdr3_nt: TGTGCCTGGAGTGTGTGGCTAGCGGGGTACAATGAGCAGTTCTTC

d_call: .
v_call: TRBV2
j_call: TRBJ2-3
clone_size: .
cdr3_aa: CASTDRLGGDTQYF
cdr3_nt: TGTGCCAGCACTGACCGCCTGGGGGGAGATACGCAGTATTTT

d_call: TRBD1
v_call: TRBV27
j_call: TRBJ2-7
clone_size: once
cdr3_aa: CASSFLGTGAYEQYF
cdr3_nt: TGTGCCAGCAGTTTCCTCGGGACAGGGGCATACGAGCAGTACTTC

d_call: TRBD1
v_call: TRBV5-6
j_call: TRBJ1-4
clone_size: once
cdr3_aa: CASSLGVVWTGNEKLFF
cdr3_nt: TGTGCCAGCAGCTTGGGGGTTGTCTGGACAGGGAATGAAAAACTGTTTTTT

d_call: TRBD2
v_call: TRBV2
j_call: TRBJ2-2
clone_size: .
cdr3_aa: CASGGDWIIDTGELFF
cdr3_nt: TGTGCCAGCGGGGGGGATTGGATAATTGACACCGGGGAGCTGTTTTTT

d_call: TRBD2
v_call: TRBV3-1/TRBV3-2
j_call: TRBJ2-1
clone_size: .
cdr3_aa: CASSQAGGAYNEQFF
cdr3_nt: TGTGCCAGCAGCCAAGCGGGAGGGGCCTACAATGAGCAGTTCTTC

d_call: .
v_call: TRBV5-6
j_call: TRBJ2-7
clone_size: .
cdr3_aa: CASSLNLYEQYF
cdr3_nt: TGTGCCAGCAGCTTAAACTTATACGAGCAGTACTTC

d_call: TRBD1
v_call: TRBV28
j_call: TRBJ1-1
clone_size: once
cdr3_aa: CASSPIFAWDRLNTEAFF
cdr3_nt: TGTGCCAGCAGTCCAATATTTGCTTGGGACAGATTGAACACTGAAGCTTTCTTT

d_call: TRBD1
v_call: TRBV4-1
j_call: TRBJ1-4
clone_size: .
cdr3_aa: CASSPGQAKLFF
cdr3_nt: TGCGCCAGCAGCCCGGGACAGGCAAAACTGTTTTTT

d_call: TRBD2
v_call: TRBV14
j_call: TRBJ2-5
clone_size: .
cdr3_aa: CASSQGGRRQETQYF
cdr3_nt: TGTGCCAGCAGCCAGGGCGGGAGAAGACAAGAGACCCAGTACTTC

d_call: TRBD1
v_call: TRBV14
j_call: TRBJ2-7
clone_size: .
cdr3_aa: CASRPTGALPYEQYF
cdr3_nt: TGTGCCAGCAGGCCGACAGGGGCCCTCCCCTACGAGCAGTACTTC

d_call: .
v_call: TRBV3-1/TRBV3-2
j_call: TRBJ1-2
clone_size: .
cdr3_aa: CASSPGGAGYTF
cdr3_nt: TGTGCCAGCAGCCCCGGTGGGGCTGGCTACACTTTC

d_call: TRBD1
v_call: TRBV18
j_call: TRBJ1-5
clone_size: .
cdr3_aa: CASSPAGQGVNQPQHF
cdr3_nt: TGTGCCAGCTCACCGGCGGGGCAGGGGGTTAATCAGCCCCAGCATTTT

d_call: TRBD2
v_call: TRBV6-1
j_call: TRBJ2-5
clone_size: once
cdr3_aa: CASSEGGGAWETQYF
cdr3_nt: TGTGCCAGCAGTGAAGGCGGGGGGGCATGGGAGACCCAGTACTTC

d_call: .
v_call: TRBV7-9
j_call: TRBJ2-1
clone_size: .
cdr3_aa: CASSLIGSNGTYNEQFF
cdr3_nt: TGTGCCAGCAGCTTAATAGGGTCGAACGGGACCTACAATGAGCAGTTCTTC

d_call: TRBD1
v_call: TRBV3-1/TRBV3-2
j_call: TRBJ1-2
clone_size: .
cdr3_aa: CASSTYTGAPFGYTF
cdr3_nt: TGTGCCAGCAGCACATATACAGGGGCCCCTTTCGGCTACACCTTC

d_call: .
v_call: TRBV5-6
j_call: TRBJ1-1
clone_size: .
cdr3_aa: CASSLGYSGTEAFF
cdr3_nt: TGTGCCAGCAGCTTGGGGTATTCGGGCACTGAAGCTTTCTTT

d_call: TRBD2
v_call: TRBV7-9
j_call: TRBJ2-7
clone_size: .
cdr3_aa: CASSLGGLAYEQYF
cdr3_nt: TGTGCCAGCAGCTTAGGAGGACTAGCCTACGAGCAGTACTTC

d_call: .
v_call: TRBV6-5
j_call: TRBJ1-1
clone_size: .
cdr3_aa: CASSEIGGPTEAFF
cdr3_nt: TGTGCCAGCAGCGAGATAGGGGGACCCACTGAAGCTTTCTTT

d_call: .
v_call: TRBV19
j_call: TRBJ2-3
clone_size: .
cdr3_aa: CASSVSGVGKDTQYF
cdr3_nt: TGTGCCAGTAGTGTTAGCGGAGTAGGGAAAGATACGCAGTATTTT

d_call: .
v_call: TRBV27
j_call: TRBJ2-5
clone_size: .
cdr3_aa: CASRGGPLVWETQYF
cdr3_nt: TGTGCCAGCAGAGGCGGCCCCTTAGTCTGGGAGACCCAGTACTTC

d_call: TRBD2
v_call: TRBV7-9
j_call: TRBJ2-7
clone_size: .
cdr3_aa: CASSSPIAGESHEQYF
cdr3_nt: TGTGCCAGCAGCTCACCTATAGCGGGAGAAAGTCACGAGCAGTACTTC

d_call: TRBD1
v_call: TRBV6-5
j_call: TRBJ1-1
clone_size: .
cdr3_aa: CASSKRDSEAFF
cdr3_nt: TGTGCCAGCAGTAAACGGGACAGTGAAGCTTTCTTT

d_call: .
v_call: TRBV19
j_call: TRBJ2-7
clone_size: .
cdr3_aa: CASSPRATLSYEQYF
cdr3_nt: TGTGCCAGTAGTCCTCGAGCGACTCTCTCCTACGAGCAGTACTTC

d_call: TRBD1
v_call: TRBV7-9
j_call: TRBJ1-3
clone_size: .
cdr3_aa: CASRGQGPGNTIYF
cdr3_nt: TGTGCCAGCAGGGGACAGGGCCCTGGAAACACCATATATTTT

d_call: TRBD1
v_call: TRBV30
j_call: TRBJ1-1
clone_size: .
cdr3_aa: CAWNRQGDTEAFF
cdr3_nt: TGTGCCTGGAACCGACAGGGGGACACTGAAGCTTTCTTT